The 12 T cell receptor beta chains below were found in one sample sequenced in a study of T cells in tuberculosis. Generated by immunoSEQ multiplex PCR, the TCRdb table keeps only in-frame clones and is missing some. The repertoire holds some 40,000 clones, 95% seen once, with 3% to 4% in the top ten. The sequencing input was PBMCs. The origin of the receptors is a donor between 10 and 35 years old with latent tuberculosis or without tuberculosis infection.

The chain carries TRBV6-1 and TRBJ1-3; no definite D call. The CDR3 is 16 residues long. Germline CDR1 reads MNHNS; CDR2 reads SASEGT. Trimming took 4 bases from V and 0 from J, leaving 13 bases between them. In nucleotides, the CDR3 is TGTGCCAGCAGTGCATGGTACTCAGGCTCTGGAAACACCATATATTTT. Encoded protein: CASSAWYSGSGNTIYF.

The chain joins TRBV6-1 to TRBJ1-5; D is undetermined. The length of the CDR3 is 20 residues. Trimming stripped 0 bases from V and 6 bases from J, with 27 bases between. Germline CDR1 reads MNHNS; CDR2 reads SASEGT. In DNA form, the CDR3 reads TGTGCCAGCAGTGAAGCGTTAATCGGGTCCTACGAACTTAGAGGTCAGCCCCAGCATTTT. It codes for CASSEALIGSYELRGQPQHF.

The CDR3 DNA reads TGTGCCTGGAGTCGTGGACAGGGGGCGACATTGAACTACGAGCAGTACTTC. It specifies CAWSRGQGATLNYEQYF. The V call is TRBV30, the J call TRBJ2-7; 11 bases are a match to TRBD1. The CDR3 is 17 residues long. CDR1 is GTSNPN, CDR2 SVGIG, per germline (reference sequence). J lost 3 bases, V lost 2 bases, and 12 bases had no gene match.

This chain joins TRBV7-8 and TRBJ1-6; TRBD1 matches at 10 bases. With V trimmed by 7 bases and J by 6 bases, 9 bases remained unmatched. CDR3 size: 16 residues. CDR1 and CDR2 (germline): SGHVS, FQNEAQ. CDR3 sequence reads: CASTDRDRGGNSPLHF. The CDR3, as DNA: TGTGCCAGCACCGACCGGGACAGGGGCGGTAATTCACCCCTCCACTTT.

Comments on this clone: The junction and the germline gene differ at one end; a read error may be behind it. The gene calls are TRBV7-9 and TRBJ2-1; 8 nucleotides line up with TRBD1. Germline V gives CDR1 SEHNR, CDR2 FQNEAQ (reference sequence). The CDR3 contains 14 residues. CDR3 bases: TGTGCCAGCAGCGATGGACAGGGCTACAGTGAGCAGTTCTTC. It specifies CASSDGQGYSEQFF.

This clone was seen a handful of times. The chain joins TRBV10-3 to TRBJ1-5, with 7 bases identical to TRBD1. CDR3 length: 13 residues. Germline CDR1 ENHRY, CDR2 SYGVKD. After removal of 6 bases from V and 2 bases from J, the junction contained 1 base not matched to a gene. The CDR3 reads CAIRGTGNQPQHF. CDR3 in DNA: TGTGCCATCAGGGGGACAGGCAATCAGCCCCAGCATTTT.

The chain joins TRBV7-2 to TRBJ2-7; 8 bases match TRBD2. The germline V gene has CDR1 SGHTA and CDR2 FQGNSA. CDR3 size: 14 residues. Germline trimming cut 5 bases from V and 8 bases from J; bases unmatched to any gene: 11. The CDR3 DNA sequence: TGTGCCAGCAGCCCTTACCCCCGGGGGGGCCAGCAGTACTTC. Protein: CASSPYPRGGQQYF.

This clone was seen a single time. The V call is TRBV6-9, the J call TRBJ1-4, with D perhaps matching TRBD1 (6 bases). Germline lookup yields CDR1 MNHGY and CDR2 SVAAGI. The CDR3 contains 16 residues. Trimming shortened V by 0 bases and J by 8 bases, and 16 bases separated the two germline ends. The CDR3 loop reads CASSYSGHPPMEKLFF. The CDR3 DNA reads as TGTGCCAGCAGTTATTCGGGACATCCCCCAATGGAAAAACTGTTTTTT.

The chain is built from TRBV4-1 and TRBJ1-2; 7 nucleotides align to TRBD1. The V and J ends lost 0 bases and 2 bases, in that order; junction bases with no gene match: 9. Germline loops: CDR1 MGHRA, CDR2 YSYEKL. The CDR3 spans 17 residues. This chain's CDR3 is CASSQDRCPGGNYGYTF. CDR3 DNA sequence: TGCGCCAGCAGCCAAGATAGATGTCCAGGGGGGAACTATGGCTACACCTTC.

This sequence joins TRBV28 and TRBJ2-7; 8 bases are a match to TRBD1. This CDR3 comprises 15 residues. Per the germline V gene, CDR1 is MDHEN and CDR2 is SYDVKM. V dropped 5 bases and J dropped 3; count of bases not matched to a gene: 9. This CDR3 is CASSPGQGSHYEQYF. The CDR3 nucleotides read TGTGCCAGCAGTCCAGGACAGGGCTCACACTACGAGCAGTACTTC.

The gene calls are TRBV15 and TRBJ2-1; D not resolved. CDR3 size: 12 residues. The V and J ends lost 1 base and 13 bases respectively, with 11 bases between them. Per germline, CDR1 LNHNV and CDR2 YYDKDF (reference sequence). CDR3 in DNA: TGTGCCACCAGCAGAGTCTTCGGTCTCCAGTTCTTC. Translation: CATSRVFGLQFF.

V is TRBV5-4 and J is TRBJ1-2; D possibly corresponds to TRBD1 (6 bases). The CDR3 consists of 13 residues. CDR1 and CDR2 from the germline V gene are SGHNT and YYREEE (reference sequence). V lost 4 bases, J lost 8 bases, and 15 bases lay in between. CDR3 amino acids: CASSRGGEGGYTF. CDR3 nucleotide sequence: TGTGCCAGCAGCAGGGGGGGTGAGGGCGGCTACACCTTC.